The present entry profiles one T cell receptor beta chain with its context. Assay used: immunoSEQ multiplex PCR; TCRdb lists only in-frame clones, some missing. The sample includes approximately 310,000 clones, 80% to 90% of them seen just once. The data are from a study of blood T cell repertoires in COVID-19. Trimming shortened V by 0 bases and J by 1 base, and 6 bases separated the two germline ends. The CDR3 has 14 amino acids. Per germline, CDR1 LGHNA and CDR2 YSLEER. The chain is built from TRBV4-3 and TRBJ1-1; the D gene is possibly TRBD1 (5 bases). This TCR was recovered from a man in his thirties or forties who had recovered from COVID-19. The sequenced sample consisted of PBMCs or T cells enriched from blood (not recorded which). CDR3 residues: CASSQEGPNTEAFF. The CDR3 DNA follows: TGCGCCAGCAGCCAAGAGGGGCCGAACACTGAAGCTTTCTTT.